Each of the 20 T cell receptor beta chains below was sequenced from the same sample in a study of cytomegalovirus exposure and HLA in healthy donors. Profiling relied on immunoSEQ multiplex PCR, and the TCRdb table lists in-frame clones only, not all of them. The sample shows roughly 300,000 clones, approximately 86% of them seen only once. Material: PBMCs. These receptors were obtained from a woman aged 25 to 39 in good health and CMV-seropositive.

The rearrangement links TRBV7-9 to TRBJ2-6; TRBD2 might be the D (6 bases). V was pared by 5 bases and J by 2 bases, with 10 bases between. The CDR3 loop spans 15 amino acids. Germline loops: CDR1 SEHNR, CDR2 FQNEAQ (reference sequence). CDR3 loop: CASSSGLAGANVLTF. The CDR3 DNA reads as TGTGCCAGCAGCAGCGGGTTAGCTGGGGCCAACGTCCTGACTTTC.

The CDR3 loop reads CAWSVRVGQGYREKLFF. The CDR3 DNA reads as TGTGCCTGGAGTGTCCGCGTTGGACAGGGTTATCGTGAAAAACTGTTTTTT. V usage is TRBV30 and J usage is TRBJ1-4, with 8 bases identical to TRBD1. This CDR3 is 17 amino acids long. The V gene's germline CDR1 is GTSNPN and CDR2 SVGIG (reference sequence). V shed 0 bases and J 7 bases; nucleotides not matched to a gene: 13.

The V call is TRBV29-1, the J call TRBJ1-5; 7 bases agree with TRBD1. This CDR3 comprises 14 residues. Germline V gene lookup returns CDR1 SQVTM and CDR2 ANQGSEA. Trimming cost V 4 bases and J 5 bases; bases outside gene matches: 8. The DNA for the CDR3 is TGCAGCGTTGGCCCAGGGGGATTCGATCAGCCCCAGCATTTT. This translates into CSVGPGGFDQPQHF.

This rearrangement joins TRBV29-1 to TRBJ2-2; D ambiguous. This CDR3 has 13 amino acids. From germline, CDR1 is SQVTM and CDR2 ANQGSEA. Trimming stripped 3 bases from V and 3 bases from J, with 8 bases between. CDR3 nucleotide sequence: TGCAGCGTTGACAGGACCGACACCGGGGAGCTGTTTTTT. Its protein product is CSVDRTDTGELFF.

The chain is built from TRBV20-1 and TRBJ2-1, with no clear D. V gave up 6 bases and J gave up 9 bases, with 12 bases separating them. Germline-derived CDR1 and CDR2 are DFQATT and SNEGSKA (reference sequence). The CDR3 has 11 residues. The CDR3 DNA reads TGCAGTGCGGCCAGATCCCTTGAGCAGTTCTTC. This translates into CSAARSLEQFF.

The rearrangement joins TRBV5-4 to TRBJ2-7; D possibly matches TRBD1 or TRBD2 (6 bases each). Deletions cut 10 bases from V and 2 bases from J, with 22 bases between. The CDR3 contains 15 residues. Germline V gene lookup returns CDR1 SGHNT and CDR2 YYREEE (reference sequence). CDR3 protein: CALRAFGGRPYEQYF. The CDR3 DNA reads as TGTGCCTTAAGAGCATTTGGGGGGCGCCCCTACGAGCAGTACTTC.

The chain carries TRBV4-1 and TRBJ2-1; 12 bases map to TRBD2. There are 15 residues in the CDR3. CDR1 is MGHRA, CDR2 YSYEKL, per germline. The junction had 3 bases not matched to a gene; V was cut back by 4 bases and J by 5 bases. This chain's CDR3 is CASSLRTSGNNEQFF. Here the CDR3 DNA reads TGCGCCAGCAGCCTCAGGACTAGCGGGAACAATGAGCAGTTCTTC.

This chain joins TRBV7-8 and TRBJ2-1, with 8 bases fitting TRBD2. Germline V gene lookup returns CDR1 SGHVS and CDR2 FQNEAQ. Unmatched junction bases numbered 4, after V lost 1 base and J lost 8 bases. This CDR3 is built from 14 residues. The CDR3: CASSLGAGVDEQFF. The CDR3 DNA reads as TGTGCCAGCAGCTTAGGAGCGGGAGTGGATGAGCAGTTCTTC.

The V call is TRBV5-6, the J call TRBJ1-2; D is ambiguous. The CDR3 spans 16 residues. CDR1 is SGHDT and CDR2 is YYEEEE in the germline V gene. V dropped 0 bases and J dropped 5 bases, with 17 bases sitting between them. The DNA of the CDR3 is TGTGCCAGCAGCTTGGGAGGCACAGCGATCGGGTATGGCTACACCTTC. It specifies CASSLGGTAIGYGYTF.

The V call is TRBV7-6, the J call TRBJ2-3; TRBD1 might be the D (5 bases). Trimming cost V 0 bases and J 3 bases, with 10 bases left between them. The germline V gene encodes CDR1 SGHVS and CDR2 FNYEAQ. The CDR3 is 15 residues long. This CDR3 reads CASSLAWGATDTQYF. CDR3 nucleotide sequence: TGTGCCAGCAGCTTAGCGTGGGGCGCGACAGATACGCAGTATTTT.

V gene TRBV7-6 combines with J gene TRBJ1-2; 9 nucleotides align to TRBD1. The CDR3 totals 13 residues. Germline trimming cut 5 bases from V and 7 bases from J; bases unmatched to any gene: 5. Germline V CDR1 and CDR2: SGHVS, FNYEAQ. In DNA form, the CDR3 reads TGTGCCAGCAGCATGGCGGGACAGGGTGGCTACACCTTC. It specifies CASSMAGQGGYTF.

The chain combines TRBV7-9 with TRBJ2-5; D not resolved. Trimming left V 4 bases short and J 5 bases short, with 8 bases between. The CDR3 totals 12 residues. Germline CDR1 and CDR2: SEHNR and FQNEAQ (reference sequence). Here the CDR3 reads CASSSDLETQYF. The CDR3, as DNA: TGTGCCAGCAGCTCGGACCTCGAGACCCAGTACTTC.

V and J are TRBV10-1 and TRBJ2-7; TRBD2 matches at 7 bases. The germline gives CDR1 WNHNN, CDR2 SYGVQD (reference sequence). The CDR3 is 16 amino acids. The CDR3 reads CEITSAGSGSSYEQYF. The CDR3, as DNA: TGCGAAATAACTAGCGCGGGCTCCGGGAGCTCCTACGAGCAGTACTTC.

As regards this clone: Other DNA sequences in this sample translate to the same CDR3. The rearrangement links TRBV27 to TRBJ2-7; the D gene is possibly TRBD2 (5 bases). Germline lookup yields CDR1 MNHEY and CDR2 SMNVEV (reference sequence). V lost 3 bases, J lost 2 bases, and 8 bases lay in between. CDR3 length equals 13 residues. CDR3 residues: CASSFGRAYEQYF. The DNA for the CDR3 is TGTGCCAGCAGTTTCGGGCGGGCCTACGAGCAGTACTTC.

A note on this clone: A single base is all that separates this from a far larger clone, so a read error is likely. Other DNA sequences of this sample code for an identical CDR3. The chain links TRBV7-2 to TRBJ1-5, with unresolved D. CDR1 and CDR2 (germline): SGHTA, FQGNSA. The CDR3 loop spans 12 amino acids. V was clipped by 3 bases and J by 4 bases, with 4 bases between them. CDR3 amino acids: CASSLGNQPQHF. For the CDR3, the DNA is TGTGCCAGCAGCTTGGGTAATCAGCCCCAGCATTTT. Filled out from reference TRBV7-2 and TRBJ1-5, the complete variable domain reads GAGVSQSPSNKVTEKGKDVELRCDPISGHTALYWYRQSLGQGLEFLIYFQGNSAPDKSGLPSDRFSAERTGGSVSTLTIQRTQQEDSAVYLCASSLGNQPQHFGDGTRLSIL.

J is TRBJ2-6 and V is TRBV30; 8 bases are shared with TRBD1. CDR1 and CDR2 from the germline V gene are GTSNPN and SVGIG (reference sequence). The CDR3 has 15 residues. The CDR3 sequence: CATTGASSGANVLTF. In nucleotides, the CDR3 is TGTGCTACGACAGGGGCTTCCTCTGGGGCCAACGTCCTGACTTTC. Full variable domain (rest looked up from reference TRBV30 and TRBJ2-6): SQTIHQWPATLVQPVGSPLSLECTVEGTSNPNLYWYRQAAGRGLQLLFYSVGIGQISSEVPQNLSASRPQDRQFILSSKKLLLSDSGFYLCATTGASSGANVLTFGAGSRLTVL.

A note on this clone: Other DNA sequences in this sample translate to the same CDR3. The chain uses TRBV6-6 and TRBJ2-7, with 9 bases fitting TRBD1. Germline V lookup: CDR1 MNHNY, CDR2 SVGAGI (reference sequence). The CDR3 covers 14 residues. J gave up 0 bases and V 6 bases, and 3 bases lay outside the gene matches. The CDR3 coding sequence is TGTGCCAGCAGGGGACAGGGAAGCTCCTACGAGCAGTACTTC. This encodes CASRGQGSSYEQYF.

This sequence joins TRBV6-5 and TRBJ2-2, with D tentatively TRBD2 (6 bases). This CDR3 has 14 amino acids. The germline V gene has CDR1 MNHEY and CDR2 SVGAGI. V lost 4 bases, J lost 8 bases, and 14 bases lay in between. DNA for the CDR3: TGTGCCAGCAGTTTTTTCCGGAGGGAGGGGGAGCTGTTTTTT. It encodes CASSFFRREGELFF.

The chain combines TRBV6-6 with TRBJ1-2; 7 bases fit TRBD1. In germline, CDR1 is MNHNY, CDR2 SVGAGI (reference sequence). V was clipped by 2 bases and J by 4 bases; unmatched bases: 10. The CDR3 sequence is 16 residues long. CDR3 DNA: TGTGCCAGCAGTTACCATCCCGACAGGGATCTCTATGGCTACACCTTC. Residues: CASSYHPDRDLYGYTF.

A single count supports this clone. The V and J genes are TRBV15 and TRBJ1-2; 7 bases are shared with TRBD1. CDR1 and CDR2 (germline): LNHNV, YYDKDF (reference sequence). This CDR3 comprises 16 residues. The trim removed 1 base at V and 0 bases at J, leaving 5 bases unmatched. Here the CDR3 DNA reads TGTGCCACCAGCAGAGGGGCCAGGGGGACTAACTATGGCTACACCTTC. This translates into CATSRGARGTNYGYTF.